The subject of this entry is one TCR beta chain. This sample is part of a study of blood T cell repertoires in COVID-19. Authors' analysis steps: Estimation of nucleated cell counts was performed using reference gene primer amplification. Assay: immunoSEQ multiplex PCR; the TCRdb copy retains only in-frame clones and omits some. V and J calls and clone size follow that table, whereas D and trimming were derived from the DNA. The sample includes approximately 320,000 clones, 70% to 90% of them seen just once. This CDR3 has 14 amino acids. Germline V gives CDR1 LNHDA, CDR2 SQIVND (reference sequence). Trimming stripped 7 bases from V and 5 bases from J, with 17 bases between.

The sequenced material came from peripheral blood. This chain connects TRBV19 to TRBJ1-1; maybe TRBD1 (5 bases). This clonotype originated in a human donor in a cohort sampled during active COVID-19. CDR3 nucleotide sequence: TGTGCCAGTACCCCGGGGGGGGGTATTACTGAAGCTTTCTTT. It is translated as CASTPGGGITEAFF. Looking up the rest from reference TRBV19 and TRBJ1-1 gives the full variable domain: DGGITQSPKYLFRKEGQNVTLSCEQNLNHDAMYWYRQDPGQGLRLIYYSQIVNDFQKGDIAEGYSVSREKKESFPLTVTSAQKNPTAFYLCASTPGGGITEAFFGQGTRLTVV.